Listed here are 4 T cell receptor beta chains from one sample, sequenced in a study of cytomegalovirus exposure and HLA in healthy donors. PCR involved 60 Vbeta and 13 Jbeta primers. Sequencing was performed with immunoSEQ multiplex PCR; in TCRdb, only in-frame clones are kept and a portion is missing. The profile shows 150,000 or so clones, nearly 80% of them singletons. The sequenced sample was PBMCs. The receptors derive from a man aged 50 to 60 in good health and CMV-seropositive.

The J gene is TRBJ2-3, the V gene TRBV5-1; 10 bases map to TRBD2. Losses at the gene ends were 4 bases for V and 5 bases for J; bases not matched to a gene: 10. Germline values: CDR1 SGHRS, CDR2 YFSETQ. The CDR3 has 16 residues. Written as DNA, the CDR3 is TGCGCCAGCAGCAGAGGGTCGCTAGCGGGGGAAGATACGCAGTATTTT. Protein: CASSRGSLAGEDTQYF.

In its sample, this clone was seen a few times. The V gene is TRBV18, the J gene TRBJ2-1, with a possible D match to TRBD2 (5 bases). This CDR3 has 13 residues. The V end lost 2 bases, the J end lost 9 bases, and 11 bases lay between the germline ends. Per germline, CDR1 KGHSH and CDR2 LQKENI. CDR3 nucleotides: TGTGCCAGCTCACCATCCGGTCGGGGTGAGCAGTTCTTC. The encoded protein is CASSPSGRGEQFF.

This clone came up a few times. This rearrangement joins TRBV2 to TRBJ1-1; tentatively, D is TRBD1 (6 bases). This CDR3 comprises 14 residues. The germline V gene encodes CDR1 SNHLY and CDR2 FYNNEI. Trimming left V 4 bases short and J 4 bases short, with 13 bases between. CDR3 DNA: TGTGCCAGCAGTGGGACAGTGAGGGGCACTGAAGCTTTCTTT. Amino acid sequence: CASSGTVRGTEAFF.

V usage is TRBV29-1 and J usage is TRBJ2-5; 10 bases fit TRBD2. Germline V gene lookup returns CDR1 SQVTM and CDR2 ANQGSEA. The CDR3 is made up of 16 amino acids. Trimming at V came to 4 bases and at J to 5 bases, leaving 13 bases not matched to a gene. CDR3 sequence: CSVVEGLAGVGETQYF. In DNA, the CDR3 is TGCAGCGTTGTCGAGGGGCTAGCGGGGGTGGGGGAGACCCAGTACTTC.